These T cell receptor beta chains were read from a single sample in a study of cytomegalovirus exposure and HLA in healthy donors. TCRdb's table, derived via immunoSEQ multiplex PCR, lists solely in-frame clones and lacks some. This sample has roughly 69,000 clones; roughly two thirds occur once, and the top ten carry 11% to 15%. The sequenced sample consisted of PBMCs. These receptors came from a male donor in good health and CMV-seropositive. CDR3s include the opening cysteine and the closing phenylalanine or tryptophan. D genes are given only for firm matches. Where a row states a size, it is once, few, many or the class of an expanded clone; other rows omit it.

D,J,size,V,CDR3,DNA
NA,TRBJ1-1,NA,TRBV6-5,CASSYSGFLNTEAFF,TGTGCCAGCAGTTACTCGGGCTTCCTGAACACTGAAGCTTTCTTT
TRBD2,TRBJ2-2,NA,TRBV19,CASRGTSGLANTGELFF,TGTGCCAGTAGGGGGACTAGCGGGCTTGCGAACACCGGGGAGCTGTTTTTT
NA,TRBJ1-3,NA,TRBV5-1,CASSLWGLGNTIYF,TGCGCCAGCAGTTTGTGGGGGCTGGGAAACACCATATATTTT
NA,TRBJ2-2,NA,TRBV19,CASSIDRINTGELFF,TGTGCCAGTAGTATAGATCGTATCAACACCGGGGAGCTGTTTTTT
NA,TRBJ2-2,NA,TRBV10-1,CASSERGGTGELFF,TGCGCCAGCAGTGAGAGAGGGGGAACCGGGGAGCTGTTTTTT
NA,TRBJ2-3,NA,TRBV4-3,CASSVSTGTDTQYF,TGCGCCAGCAGCGTAAGCACGGGTACAGATACGCAGTATTTT
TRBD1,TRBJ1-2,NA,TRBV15,CATSRQGYYGYTF,TGTGCCACCAGCCGACAGGGGTACTATGGCTACACCTTC
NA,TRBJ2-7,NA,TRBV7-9,CASSLTVPSYEQYF,TGTGCCAGCAGCTTAACAGTACCCTCCTACGAGCAGTACTTC
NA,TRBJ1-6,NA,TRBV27,CASSLSFNSPLHF,TGTGCCAGCAGTTTAAGCTTTAATTCACCCCTCCACTTT
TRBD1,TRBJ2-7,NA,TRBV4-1,CASSQPGQNCEQYF,TGCGCCAGCAGCCAGCCGGGACAGAACTGCGAGCAGTACTTC
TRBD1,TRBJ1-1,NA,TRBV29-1,CSVEDGDRTF,TGCAGCGTTGAAGACGGGGACAGAACCTTT
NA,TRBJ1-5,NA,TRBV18,CASSPTWTGGSSNQPQHF,TGTGCCAGCTCACCGACCTGGACGGGGGGATCTAGCAATCAGCCCCAGCATTTT
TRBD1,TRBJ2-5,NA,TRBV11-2,CASSLRQGRPQETQYF,TGTGCCAGCAGCCTACGACAGGGACGCCCTCAAGAGACCCAGTACTTC
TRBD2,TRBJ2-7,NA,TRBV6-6,CASSAGGYEQYF,TGTGCCAGCTCAGCGGGAGGCTACGAGCAGTACTTC
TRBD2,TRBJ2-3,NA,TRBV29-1,CSVAGTSLSDTQYF,TGCAGCGTGGCTGGGACTAGTTTATCAGATACGCAGTATTTT
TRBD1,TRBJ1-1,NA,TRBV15,CATSRGGTGEKMAEAFF,TGTGCCACCAGCAGAGGGGGGACAGGGGAGAAAATGGCTGAAGCTTTCTTT
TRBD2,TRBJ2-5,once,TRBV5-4,CASSSKTSGDRETQYF,TGTGCCAGCAGCTCGAAGACTAGCGGGGATCGGGAGACCCAGTACTTC
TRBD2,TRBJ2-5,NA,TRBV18,CASSPRGSSEETQYF,TGTGCCAGCTCACCGCGCGGGAGCTCTGAAGAGACCCAGTACTTC
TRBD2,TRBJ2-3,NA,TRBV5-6,CASSLYLAGGIDTQYF,TGTGCCAGCAGCTTGTATCTAGCGGGGGGGATAGATACGCAGTATTTT
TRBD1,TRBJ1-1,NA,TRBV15,CATSRAQGVDTEAFF,TGTGCCACCAGCAGAGCACAGGGGGTTGACACTGAAGCTTTCTTT
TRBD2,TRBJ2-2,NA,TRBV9,CASSVGLAGALNTGELFF,TGTGCCAGCAGCGTGGGACTAGCGGGGGCCCTGAACACCGGGGAGCTGTTTTTT
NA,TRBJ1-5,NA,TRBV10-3,CAISEAGARSSNQPQHF,TGTGCCATCAGTGAGGCGGGGGCGCGGAGTAGCAATCAGCCCCAGCATTTT
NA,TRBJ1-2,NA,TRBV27,CASSMRRGTHFYGYTF,TGTGCCAGCAGTATGAGGCGGGGCACCCACTTCTATGGCTACACCTTC
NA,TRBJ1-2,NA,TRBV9,CASSAPGHWGYTF,TGTGCCAGCAGCGCGCCGGGACATTGGGGCTACACCTTC
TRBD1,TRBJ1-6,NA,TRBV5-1,CASSLVNRGPNSPLHF,TGCGCCAGCAGCTTGGTCAACAGGGGTCCGAATTCACCCCTCCACTTT
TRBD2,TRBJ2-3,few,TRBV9,CASSSTSGGANTQYF,TGTGCCAGCAGCTCAACTAGCGGGGGGGCTAATACGCAGTATTTT
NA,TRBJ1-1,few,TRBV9,CASSVVLTPTEAFF,TGTGCCAGCAGCGTAGTCCTGACACCCACTGAAGCTTTCTTT
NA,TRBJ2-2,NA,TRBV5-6,CASSPSDSDTGELFF,TGTGCCAGCAGCCCGTCGGACAGCGACACCGGGGAGCTGTTTTTT
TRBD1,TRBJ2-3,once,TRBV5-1,CASSVSYRGHPTDTQYF,TGCGCCAGCAGCGTCTCCTACAGGGGGCATCCCACAGATACGCAGTATTTT
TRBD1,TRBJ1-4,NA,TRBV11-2,CASSLPRGTGRKLFF,TGTGCCAGCAGCTTGCCCCGTGGGACAGGGAGGAAACTGTTTTTT
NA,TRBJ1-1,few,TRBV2,CASSTQGTEAFF,TGTGCCAGCAGTACCCAGGGCACTGAAGCTTTCTTT
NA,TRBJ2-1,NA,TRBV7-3,CASSLNGERDEQFF,TGTGCCAGCAGTCTTAATGGGGAGAGGGATGAGCAGTTCTTC
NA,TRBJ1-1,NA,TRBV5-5,CASSLGTLVRNTEAFF,TGTGCCAGCAGCTTGGGTACACTAGTTCGGAACACTGAAGCTTTCTTT
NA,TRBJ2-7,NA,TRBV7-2,CASSLVRGGAYEQYF,TGTGCCAGCAGCTTAGTGCGCGGAGGGGCCTACGAGCAGTACTTC
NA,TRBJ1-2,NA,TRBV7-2,CASSEQGPGYTF,TGTGCCAGCAGCGAGCAGGGGCCAGGCTACACCTTC
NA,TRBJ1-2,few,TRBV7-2,CASTMGGGGYTF,TGTGCCAGCACCATGGGGGGAGGTGGCTACACCTTC
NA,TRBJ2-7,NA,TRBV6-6,CASSGTHPYEQYF,TGTGCCAGCTCCGGGACACACCCCTACGAGCAGTACTTC
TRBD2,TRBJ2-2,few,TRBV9,CASSVVVAGGTGELFF,TGTGCCAGCAGCGTAGTTGTAGCGGGGGGCACCGGGGAGCTGTTTTTT
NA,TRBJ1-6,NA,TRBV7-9,CASSQVGGGSPLHF,TGTGCCAGCAGCCAGGTGGGGGGTGGGTCCCCCCTCCACTTT